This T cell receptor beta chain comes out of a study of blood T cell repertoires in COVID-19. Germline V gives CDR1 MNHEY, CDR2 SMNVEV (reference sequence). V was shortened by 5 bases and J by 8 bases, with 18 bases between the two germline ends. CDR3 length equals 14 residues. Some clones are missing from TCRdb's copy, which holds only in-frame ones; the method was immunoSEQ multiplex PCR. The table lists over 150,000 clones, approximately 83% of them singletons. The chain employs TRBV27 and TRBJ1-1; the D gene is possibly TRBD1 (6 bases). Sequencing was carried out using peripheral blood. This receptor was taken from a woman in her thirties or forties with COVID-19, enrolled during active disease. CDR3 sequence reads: CASSPPGQLREAFF. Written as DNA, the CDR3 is TGTGCCAGCAGTCCCCCCGGACAGTTAAGGGAAGCTTTCTTT.